The 20 T cell receptor beta chains below come from one sample, sequenced in a study of blood T cells in healthy people across ages. Sample-barcoded 5' priming and a J-beta primer mix drove a second PCR of about 6 to 12 cycles. TCRdb reanalysed the 5' RACE reads using MiXCR and keeps one entry per CDR3 protein. The sample has roughly 1,700,000 distinct CDR3 sequences, roughly 27% seen once. The sample taken for sequencing was blood. The receptors come from a woman in her 30s in good health.

In this sample, this clonotype turned up many times. V gene TRBV5-1 combines with J gene TRBJ2-7; 8 bases are a match to TRBD1. The germline CDR1 and CDR2 sequences are SGHRS and YFSETQ. V lost 5 bases, J lost 5 bases, and 9 bases stayed unmatched. The CDR3 runs to 14 residues. The CDR3 nucleotides are TGCGCCAGCAGAAGAACAGGGGGTAATAACGAGCAGTACTTC. This translates into CASRRTGGNNEQYF.

This clonotype was found a few times. V and J are TRBV12-5 and TRBJ1-1; no definite D call. V lost 5 bases and J lost 5, with 12 bases in between. Germline V gene lookup returns CDR1 LGHNT and CDR2 FRNRAP. CDR3 length: 13 amino acids. CDR3 sequence (DNA): TGTGCTAGTGGTATCCAGTCGGGGACTGAAGCTTTCTTT. Protein: CASGIQSGTEAFF.

Remarks on this clonotype: A much bigger clone sits one base away, suggesting this may be a read error. The chain employs TRBV6-4 and TRBJ2-7; D is perhaps TRBD2 (5 bases). Germline V gene sequence: CDR1 MRHNA, CDR2 SNTAGT. The CDR3 length is 13 residues. V shed 7 bases and J shed 1 base, with 11 bases lying between them. CDR3 sequence (DNA): TGTGCCAGCAAAGCGGACGGGTCCTACGAGCAGTACTTC. This encodes CASKADGSYEQYF.

The V call is TRBV7-2, the J call TRBJ2-5; D possibly corresponds to TRBD2 (6 bases). Trimming removed 5 bases from V and 5 bases from J, with 15 bases in between. Germline V lookup: CDR1 SGHTA, CDR2 FQGNSA. The CDR3 is made up of 14 amino acids. For the CDR3, the DNA is TGTGCCAGCAGCCCCCGGTTGACTAGTGAGACCCAGTACTTC. It codes for CASSPRLTSETQYF.

J is TRBJ2-6 and V is TRBV3-1; weak D call: TRBD2 (7 bases). This CDR3 region has 18 residues. The germline V gene has CDR1 LGHDT and CDR2 YNNKEL (reference sequence). Trimming removed 1 base from V and 0 bases from J, with 13 bases in between. The CDR3, as DNA: TGTGCCAGCAGCCAAGGGGCGGGGGCCCTCTCTGGGGCCAACGTCCTGACTTTC. Protein product: CASSQGAGALSGANVLTF.

This clonotype was observed a single time. The chain recombines TRBV5-1 with TRBJ2-5, with D tentatively TRBD1 (6 bases). Germline lookup yields CDR1 SGHRS and CDR2 YFSETQ. With 2 bases removed from V and 11 bases from J, the gap between germline ends came to 13 bases. The CDR3 sequence is 12 residues long. CDR3 sequence (DNA): TGCGCCAGCAGCTTATCAGGGGTACAGCAGTACTTC. Protein product: CASSLSGVQQYF.

As DNA, the CDR3 is TGCGCCAGCAGCTTGGCCCCTAGCGGGGGGGCGAATGAGCAGTTCTTC. Translation gives CASSLAPSGGANEQFF. The J gene is TRBJ2-1, the V gene TRBV5-1; TRBD2 matches 12 bases. CDR1 and CDR2 (germline): SGHRS, YFSETQ. V lost 0 bases to trimming and J lost 7 bases; unmatched junction nucleotides: 5. CDR3 length equals 16 residues.

There are many counts of this clonotype. The genes are TRBV12-3 or TRBV12-4 and TRBJ2-5, with TRBD1 matching over 8 bases. The CDR3 consists of 12 residues. The V segment lost 5 bases and the J segment 4 bases; nucleotides outside the gene matches: 0. The CDR3 region has the DNA TGTGCCAGCAGTGGACAGGGAGAGACCCAGTACTTC. It encodes CASSGQGETQYF.

This clonotype was observed a few times. The chain uses TRBV20-1 and TRBJ2-3; D unresolved. The ends were cut back, 1 base at V and 6 bases at J, with 5 bases in the middle. The CDR3 runs 11 residues. Germline values: CDR1 DFQATT, CDR2 SNEGSKA (reference sequence). The CDR3 bases are TGCAGTGCTAGAGGGGATGATACGCAGTATTTT. It yields the protein CSARGDDTQYF.

CDR3 in DNA: TGTGCCAGCAGCTTAGCGCCTGGGAGCCCCTACAATGAGCAGTTCTTC. Translation gives CASSLAPGSPYNEQFF. The chain recombines TRBV7-2 with TRBJ2-1; weak D call: TRBD2 (5 bases). Germline V gene lookup returns CDR1 SGHTA and CDR2 FQGNSA. CDR3 length: 16 amino acids. V lost 0 bases, J lost 2 bases, and 11 bases lay in between. Using reference TRBV7-2 and TRBJ2-1 for the parts outside the CDR3, the full variable domain is GAGVSQSPSNKVTEKGKDVELRCDPISGHTALYWYRQSLGQGLEFLIYFQGNSAPDKSGLPSDRFSAERTGGSVSTLTIQRTQQEDSAVYLCASSLAPGSPYNEQFFGPGTRLTVL.

V is TRBV20-1 and J is TRBJ1-2; D is perhaps TRBD1 (5 bases). The CDR3 is 13 amino acids. Germline V lookup: CDR1 DFQATT, CDR2 SNEGSKA (reference sequence). V lost 0 bases, J lost 6 bases, and 11 bases lay in between. CDR3 amino acids: CSARDPRADGYTF. CDR3 in DNA: TGCAGTGCTAGAGATCCCAGGGCCGATGGCTACACCTTC.

The chain couples TRBV9 to TRBJ2-3, with D perhaps TRBD1 (5 bases). Germline lookup yields CDR1 SGDLS and CDR2 YYNGEE. The CDR3 runs to 15 residues. Trimming took 4 bases from V and 2 from J, leaving 14 bases between them. CDR3 amino acids: CASSPVGANTDTQYF. Written as DNA, the CDR3 is TGTGCCAGCAGCCCAGTAGGGGCCAACACAGATACGCAGTATTTT.

This clonotype was counted many times. This chain joins TRBV5-5 and TRBJ2-3, with TRBD1 matching 8 bases. CDR1 is SGHKS and CDR2 is YYEKEE in the germline V gene (reference sequence). This CDR3 region has 18 residues. V lost 0 bases, J lost 2 bases, and 11 bases stayed unmatched. The chain's CDR3 is CASSLVPRTGTNTDTQYF. As DNA, the CDR3 is TGTGCCAGCAGCTTGGTCCCACGGACAGGGACAAACACAGATACGCAGTATTTT.

Only a few counts were recorded for this clonotype. In DNA, the CDR3 is TGTGCCAGCAGCTGGGGGGGGCGGACGAACACTGAAGCTTTCTTT. Amino acids: CASSWGGRTNTEAFF. The chain combines TRBV5-6 with TRBJ1-1; possibly TRBD1 for D (6 bases). The CDR3 has 15 residues. Germline lookup yields CDR1 SGHDT and CDR2 YYEEEE. The V end was cut by 3 bases, the J end by 1 base, with 13 bases between.

The rearrangement joins TRBV6-2 or TRBV6-3 to TRBJ2-5, with 11 bases identical to TRBD2. The DNA end is more similar to TRBJ2-1, so the J call may be wrong. CDR1 and CDR2 (germline): MNHEY, SVGEGT. The CDR3 runs to 21 residues. DNA for the CDR3: TGTGCCAGCAGTTACCCGACCGCTAGCGGGGGGACCCGAGGAGACCAAGAGACCCAGTTCTTC. As protein: CASSYPTASGGTRGDQETQFF.

The chain employs TRBV20-1 and TRBJ2-1; TRBD2 matches at 9 bases. V lost 0 bases and J lost 7; bases outside the gene matches: 7. CDR1 and CDR2 from the germline V gene are DFQATT and SNEGSKA (reference sequence). The CDR3 has 15 amino acids. The CDR3 spells CSARDRRLAVNEQFF. CDR3 nucleotides: TGCAGTGCTAGAGATAGACGACTAGCGGTTAATGAGCAGTTCTTC.

This clonotype was detected only a few times. V and J are TRBV6-5 and TRBJ1-2, with 10 bases that match TRBD1. Germline-derived CDR1 and CDR2 are MNHEY and SVGAGI. V trimming: 5 bases; J trimming: 8 bases; junction bases outside the gene matches: 5. The CDR3 contains 13 residues. The CDR3 loop is CASSPLDRGGYTF. CDR3 nucleotides: TGTGCCAGCAGTCCCTTGGACAGGGGGGGCTACACCTTC.

This clonotype has more than one count but fewer than ten. V is TRBV18 and J is TRBJ1-2; 8 nucleotides match TRBD1. CDR3 length equals 15 residues. The ends lost 3 bases at V and 8 bases at J; junction bases unmatched: 11. Per germline, CDR1 KGHSH and CDR2 LQKENI. The CDR3 coding sequence is TGTGCCAGCTCACCGGGACAGGCGGTCCGGGGCGGCTACACCTTC. Its protein product is CASSPGQAVRGGYTF.

V usage is TRBV20-1 and J usage is TRBJ2-1; 12 bases align to TRBD2. The junction had 7 bases not matched to a gene; V was cut back by 2 bases and J by 8 bases. The length of the CDR3 is 15 residues. The germline V gene has CDR1 DFQATT and CDR2 SNEGSKA (reference sequence). The chain's CDR3 is CSARSLAGGSHEQFF. CDR3 DNA sequence: TGCAGTGCTAGATCACTAGCGGGAGGCAGCCATGAGCAGTTCTTC.

The chain uses TRBV5-5 and TRBJ2-5; D is uncertain. The CDR3 spans 14 residues. The V end lost 2 bases, the J end lost 4 bases, and 12 bases lay between the germline ends. From germline, CDR1 is SGHKS and CDR2 YYEKEE (reference sequence). CDR3 DNA sequence: TGTGCCAGCAGCTTCCCTGAGGTACGAGAGACCCAGTACTTC. Translation gives CASSFPEVRETQYF.